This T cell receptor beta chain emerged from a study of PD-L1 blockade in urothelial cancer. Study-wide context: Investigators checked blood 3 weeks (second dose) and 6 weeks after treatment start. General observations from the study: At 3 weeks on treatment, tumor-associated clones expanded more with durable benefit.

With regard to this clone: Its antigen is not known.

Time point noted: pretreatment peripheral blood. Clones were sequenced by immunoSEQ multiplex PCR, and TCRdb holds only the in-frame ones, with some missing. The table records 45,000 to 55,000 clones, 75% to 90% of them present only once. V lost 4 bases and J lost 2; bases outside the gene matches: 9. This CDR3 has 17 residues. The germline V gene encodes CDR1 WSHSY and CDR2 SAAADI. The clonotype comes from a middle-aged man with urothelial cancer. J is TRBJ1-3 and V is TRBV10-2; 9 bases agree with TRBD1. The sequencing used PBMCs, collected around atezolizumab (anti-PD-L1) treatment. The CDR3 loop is CASSVALWTGAGNTIYF. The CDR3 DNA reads TGCGCCAGCAGTGTGGCATTATGGACAGGGGCTGGAAACACCATATATTTT.